The 31 T cell receptor beta chains below come from one sample, sequenced in a study of blood T cell repertoires in COVID-19. Here immunoSEQ multiplex PCR was the method, and the copy in TCRdb shows in-frame clones only, minus some. The sample includes approximately 130,000 clones, around 76% of them seen just once. Sequencing was performed on peripheral blood. These receptors came from a human donor in a cohort sampled during active COVID-19.

This chain joins TRBV24-1 and TRBJ1-5; 7 nucleotides align to TRBD1. Losses at the gene ends were 3 bases for V and 16 bases for J; bases not matched to a gene: 8. Germline-derived CDR1 and CDR2 are KGHDR and SFDVKD. The CDR3 runs to 12 residues. CDR3 region: CATSDLGQSRHF. In DNA form, the CDR3 reads TGTGCCACCAGTGATCTGGGACAGTCACGCCATTTT.

The rearrangement links TRBV25-1 to TRBJ1-5; TRBD1 might be the D (6 bases). Germline CDR1 and CDR2: MGHDK and SYGVNS. This CDR3 comprises 13 residues. V gave up 6 bases and J gave up 3 bases, with 9 bases separating them. CDR3 loop: CASRGGFNQPQHF. The CDR3 DNA reads TGTGCCAGCAGAGGGGGTTTCAATCAGCCCCAGCATTTT.

The CDR3 DNA is TGTGCCACCTCGGGACAGTCCAATCAGCCCCAGCATTTT. It yields the protein CATSGQSNQPQHF. J is TRBJ1-5 and V is TRBV2; 7 nucleotides align to TRBD1. Trimming at V came to 10 bases and at J to 3 bases, leaving 6 bases not matched to a gene. Germline V gene sequence: CDR1 SNHLY, CDR2 FYNNEI. This CDR3 is 13 amino acids long.

This chain uses TRBV4-1 with TRBJ2-5; TRBD1 agrees at 7 bases. J gave up 5 bases and V 6 bases, and 15 bases lay outside the gene matches. The germline V gene has CDR1 MGHRA and CDR2 YSYEKL. This CDR3 contains 16 residues. CDR3 region: CASRRSPNRGGETQYF. CDR3 DNA: TGCGCCAGCAGGAGATCCCCTAACAGGGGCGGGGAGACCCAGTACTTC.

A few counts support this clone. This chain links TRBV6-1 with TRBJ1-3, with D unresolved. V lost 0 bases to trimming and J lost 0 bases, with 9 bases between them. Germline V gene data show CDR1 as MNHNS and CDR2 as SASEGT. This CDR3 has 16 amino acids. CDR3 amino acids: CASSEAWSPSGNTIYF. CDR3 nucleotides: TGTGCCAGCAGTGAAGCATGGAGCCCCTCTGGAAACACCATATATTTT.

This chain uses TRBV4-2 with TRBJ2-3, with D unclear. The CDR3 totals 15 residues. The V gene's germline CDR1 is LGHNA and CDR2 YNFKEQ. The V and J ends lost 1 base and 0 bases respectively, with 8 bases between them. This CDR3 is CASSQVGSSTDTQYF. Written as DNA, the CDR3 is TGTGCCAGCAGCCAAGTTGGCTCCAGCACAGATACGCAGTATTTT.

This rearrangement joins TRBV30 to TRBJ1-2, with D perhaps matching TRBD1 (5 bases). Trimming left V 2 bases short and J 7 bases short, with 11 bases between. CDR1 and CDR2 (germline): GTSNPN, SVGIG (reference sequence). The CDR3 extends over 12 amino acids. CDR3 sequence: CAWSMAGSGYTF. DNA of the CDR3: TGTGCCTGGAGTATGGCAGGGTCTGGCTACACCTTC.

V is TRBV30 and J is TRBJ2-7; D perhaps matches TRBD1 (5 bases). Germline lookup yields CDR1 GTSNPN and CDR2 SVGIG (reference sequence). The V end was cut by 5 bases, the J end by 2 bases, with 10 bases between. The CDR3 has 12 residues. CDR3 coding DNA: TGTGCCTGGGGTAGGGGTCCCTACGAGCAGTACTTC. This codes for CAWGRGPYEQYF.

The J gene is TRBJ2-5, the V gene TRBV30, with 9 bases that match TRBD2. The CDR3 is 15 amino acids. Losses at the gene ends were 2 bases for V and 4 bases for J; bases not matched to a gene: 8. CDR1 is GTSNPN, CDR2 SVGIG, per germline (reference sequence). In DNA form, the CDR3 reads TGTGCCTGGAGTCGGGCTAGCGGGGTTGGAGAGACCCAGTACTTC. This encodes CAWSRASGVGETQYF. Filled out from reference TRBV30 and TRBJ2-5, the complete variable domain reads SQTIHQWPATLVQPVGSPLSLECTVEGTSNPNLYWYRQAAGRGLQLLFYSVGIGQISSEVPQNLSASRPQDRQFILSSKKLLLSDSGFYLCAWSRASGVGETQYFGPGTRLLVL.

The chain links TRBV14 to TRBJ1-1, with a possible D match to TRBD1 (5 bases). The germline V gene encodes CDR1 SGHDN and CDR2 FVKESK. The CDR3 has 13 residues. Between the trimmed V and J ends, which lost 4 bases and 0 bases, there was a span of 6 bases. CDR3 loop: CASSLQVNTEAFF. The CDR3 DNA follows: TGTGCCAGCAGCCTACAGGTGAACACTGAAGCTTTCTTT.

This chain connects TRBV19 to TRBJ2-5; D is ambiguous. The CDR3 totals 13 residues. Germline CDR1 LNHDA, CDR2 SQIVND (reference sequence). Deletions cut 3 bases from V and 4 bases from J, with 9 bases between. CDR3 protein: CASSIFSRETQYF. The CDR3 DNA reads as TGTGCCAGTAGTATTTTTAGCCGAGAGACCCAGTACTTC. Together with reference TRBV19 and TRBJ2-5, the CDR3 gives the full variable domain: DGGITQSPKYLFRKEGQNVTLSCEQNLNHDAMYWYRQDPGQGLRLIYYSQIVNDFQKGDIAEGYSVSREKKESFPLTVTSAQKNPTAFYLCASSIFSRETQYFGPGTRLLVL.

The V call is TRBV28, the J call TRBJ2-7, with TRBD2 identical over 12 bases. Unmatched junction bases numbered 8, after V lost 5 bases and J lost 3 bases. Germline CDR1 MDHEN, CDR2 SYDVKM. This CDR3 is 16 amino acids long. In DNA, the CDR3 is TGTGCCAGCAGTGCGGGACTAGCGGGTCCCCGCTACGAGCAGTACTTC. This encodes CASSAGLAGPRYEQYF.

The rearrangement uses TRBV6-6 and TRBJ1-1; D remains ambiguous. Trimming cost V 7 bases and J 1 base, with 13 bases left between them. Germline V gene data show CDR1 as MNHNY and CDR2 as SVGAGI (reference sequence). The CDR3 runs to 14 residues. The CDR3 coding sequence is TGTGCCAGCACCGCCCGGGAGAAGAACACTGAAGCTTTCTTT. It encodes CASTAREKNTEAFF.

The rearrangement uses TRBV15 and TRBJ1-5; TRBD1 aligns across 7 bases. Trimming removed 5 bases from V and 0 bases from J; junction bases left unmatched: 4. Germline-derived CDR1 and CDR2 are LNHNV and YYDKDF (reference sequence). This CDR3 is 15 amino acids long. The CDR3 here is CATSAGTDSNQPQHF. DNA for the CDR3: TGTGCCACCAGCGCCGGGACAGATAGCAATCAGCCCCAGCATTTT.

This clone was observed a single time. This chain joins TRBV18 and TRBJ2-7; unclear D gene. This CDR3 is built from 14 residues. The germline V gene has CDR1 KGHSH and CDR2 LQKENI. The V end was cut by 6 bases, the J end by 2 bases, with 14 bases between. Here the CDR3 reads CASSRRYPTYEQYF. CDR3 bases: TGTGCCAGCTCCCGCCGTTACCCTACCTACGAGCAGTACTTC.

The chain has TRBV5-8 and TRBJ1-1; 8 nucleotides match TRBD1. CDR3 length: 15 residues. Germline V gives CDR1 SGHTS, CDR2 YDEGEE. Germline trimming cut 5 bases from V and 5 bases from J; bases unmatched to any gene: 11. CDR3 region: CASRVGQGARTEAFF. The CDR3, as DNA: TGTGCCAGCAGAGTGGGGCAGGGGGCGCGGACTGAAGCTTTCTTT.

A word on this clone: This sample also contains other DNA sequences that code for the same CDR3. The V call is TRBV19, the J call TRBJ1-1, with D perhaps TRBD1 (6 bases). Per the germline V gene, CDR1 is LNHDA and CDR2 is SQIVND (reference sequence). The CDR3 is made up of 14 amino acids. Trimming cost V 3 bases and J 1 base, with 9 bases left between them. CDR3: CASSIATGNTEAFF. In DNA form, the CDR3 reads TGTGCCAGTAGTATCGCGACAGGGAACACTGAAGCTTTCTTT. The variable domain in full, with the rest retrieved from reference TRBV19 and TRBJ1-1, is DGGITQSPKYLFRKEGQNVTLSCEQNLNHDAMYWYRQDPGQGLRLIYYSQIVNDFQKGDIAEGYSVSREKKESFPLTVTSAQKNPTAFYLCASSIATGNTEAFFGQGTRLTVV.

CDR3 bases: TGTGCCAGCAGTGGCCGGGACAGGGGGCCGGGCTACACCTTC. Residues: CASSGRDRGPGYTF. The gene calls are TRBV25-1 and TRBJ1-2; TRBD1 agrees at 12 bases. The CDR3 spans 14 residues. CDR1 is MGHDK and CDR2 is SYGVNS in the germline V gene. The V segment lost 4 bases and the J segment 8 bases; nucleotides outside the gene matches: 5.

The chain employs TRBV7-9 and TRBJ1-1, with 12 bases matching TRBD1. Trimming at V came to 4 bases and at J to 10 bases, leaving 16 bases not matched to a gene. The length of the CDR3 is 17 residues. The V gene's germline CDR1 is SEHNR and CDR2 FQNEAQ (reference sequence). DNA for the CDR3: TGTGCCAGCAGCTGGGGGACAGGGGGCGCGTCCCCTTCGGGAGCTTTCTTT. Its protein is CASSWGTGGASPSGAFF.

This sequence joins TRBV7-7 and TRBJ2-7, with 7 bases lining up with TRBD1. CDR3 length: 15 residues. Trimming cost V 5 bases and J 0 bases; bases outside gene matches: 7. Germline CDR1 is SSHAT and CDR2 is FNYEAQ (reference sequence). CDR3 DNA: TGTGCCAGCAGCCCAGGGGGACATAGCTCCTACGAGCAGTACTTC. Its protein is CASSPGGHSSYEQYF.

The chain combines TRBV19 with TRBJ1-5, with D hard to call. The length of the CDR3 is 15 residues. With 3 bases removed from V and 4 bases from J, the gap between germline ends came to 13 bases. Germline lookup yields CDR1 LNHDA and CDR2 SQIVND (reference sequence). The CDR3 loop is CASSIGEFGNQPQHF. DNA of the CDR3: TGTGCCAGTAGTATCGGGGAGTTTGGGAATCAGCCCCAGCATTTT.

This clone was seen a few times. The chain couples TRBV5-1 to TRBJ2-2; D gene ambiguous. The CDR3 is 14 amino acids. Deletions cut 0 bases from V and 2 bases from J, with 5 bases between. Germline CDR1 and CDR2: SGHRS and YFSETQ. CDR3 sequence (DNA): TGCGCCAGCAGCTTGGCCCTAAACACCGGGGAGCTGTTTTTT. Its protein product is CASSLALNTGELFF.

The chain couples TRBV5-1 to TRBJ2-7; the D is unclear. The CDR3 runs to 14 residues. CDR1 SGHRS and CDR2 YFSETQ come from the germline V gene. Trimming took 0 bases from V and 1 from J, leaving 8 bases between them. The DNA for the CDR3 is TGCGCCAGCAGCTTGGGACGGGTTTCCTACGAGCAGTACTTC. Encoded protein: CASSLGRVSYEQYF.

The V call is TRBV19, the J call TRBJ1-4, with a weak D call TRBD1 (5 bases). CDR1 and CDR2 from the germline V gene are LNHDA and SQIVND (reference sequence). The ends were cut back, 6 bases at V and 7 bases at J, with 9 bases in the middle. CDR3 length: 12 amino acids. The CDR3 DNA reads as TGTGCCAGTAGCAATAGGGGTGAAAAACTGTTTTTT. Its translation: CASSNRGEKLFF.

Only a few counts were recorded for this clone. The chain recombines TRBV10-3 with TRBJ2-1; the match to TRBD1 covers 11 bases. Germline V gives CDR1 ENHRY, CDR2 SYGVKD. There are 14 residues in the CDR3. V shed 4 bases and J 9 bases; nucleotides not matched to a gene: 5. The CDR3 DNA reads TGTGCCATCAGTGCCAGGGACAGGGGGATTGAGCAGTTCTTC. Translation gives CAISARDRGIEQFF.

The chain joins TRBV2 to TRBJ1-2; D remains unclear. V lost 4 bases and J 0 bases, leaving 3 bases between the germline ends. CDR1 SNHLY and CDR2 FYNNEI come from the germline V gene. The CDR3 loop spans 12 amino acids. CDR3 protein: CASSASNYGYTF. CDR3 sequence (DNA): TGTGCCAGCAGTGCATCTAACTATGGCTACACCTTC.

Worth noting for this clone: In the same sample, other DNA sequences code for this CDR3. The CDR3 sequence: CASSPRGNTEAFF. In DNA, the CDR3 is TGTGCCAGCTCACCACGAGGGAACACTGAAGCTTTCTTT. The chain couples TRBV18 to TRBJ1-1, with D unclear. CDR1 is KGHSH and CDR2 is LQKENI in the germline V gene. Between the trimmed V and J ends, which lost 1 base and 1 base, there was a span of 4 bases. The CDR3 extends over 13 amino acids.

This clone showed up just a few times. The CDR3 DNA is TGTGCCAGCAAGCGGGTCTCCTACGAGCAGTACTTC. Translated: CASKRVSYEQYF. This chain uses TRBV6-6 with TRBJ2-7, with a possible D match to TRBD2 (6 bases). Per germline, CDR1 MNHNY and CDR2 SVGAGI (reference sequence). The CDR3 is 12 amino acids. Deletions cut 7 bases from V and 0 bases from J, with 7 bases between.

In this sample, this clone turned up a few times. This chain links TRBV6-5 with TRBJ1-1, with 10 bases identical to TRBD1. The CDR3 consists of 15 residues. Looked up from germline, CDR1 is MNHEY and CDR2 is SVGAGI. V was pared by 6 bases and J by 6 bases, with 10 bases of the junction left unmatched. CDR3 sequence (DNA): TGTGCCAGCAGAATTGTAGACAGGGGGCAGGCTGAAGCTTTCTTT. Translation gives CASRIVDRGQAEAFF.

The chain joins TRBV6-5 to TRBJ1-6; D is unclear. CDR1 and CDR2 from the germline V gene are MNHEY and SVGAGI. The CDR3 is made up of 15 amino acids. The ends were cut back, 4 bases at V and 3 bases at J, with 10 bases in the middle. In nucleotides, the CDR3 is TGTGCCAGCAGTTTGGGTACAGTCTATAATTCACCCCTCCACTTT. Residues: CASSLGTVYNSPLHF.

V gene TRBV3-1 (or the pseudogene TRBV3-2) combines with J gene TRBJ2-1; 11 bases fit TRBD2. Trimming at V came to 0 bases and at J to 8 bases, leaving 24 bases not matched to a gene. In germline, CDR1 is LGHDT, CDR2 YNNKEL (reference sequence). This CDR3 has 22 residues. The CDR3 DNA follows: TGTGCCAGCAGCCAAGAACGGTTACGCCCGGGACTAGCGGATTCGTTACGGGATGAGCAGTTCTTC. It codes for CASSQERLRPGLADSLRDEQFF.